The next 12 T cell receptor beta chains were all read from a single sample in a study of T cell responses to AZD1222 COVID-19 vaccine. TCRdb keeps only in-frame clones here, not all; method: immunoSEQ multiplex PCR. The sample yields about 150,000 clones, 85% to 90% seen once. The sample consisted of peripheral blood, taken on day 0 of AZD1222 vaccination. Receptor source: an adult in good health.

CDR3 sequence: CASSHTGAQTNTGELFF. The CDR3 nucleotides read TGTGCCAGCAGCCATACAGGGGCCCAAACGAACACCGGGGAGCTGTTTTTT. The chain is built from TRBV2 and TRBJ2-2, with 7 bases lining up with TRBD1. V lost 6 bases, J lost 0 bases, and 10 bases stayed unmatched. The CDR3 sequence is 17 residues long. Germline V gene lookup returns CDR1 SNHLY and CDR2 FYNNEI.

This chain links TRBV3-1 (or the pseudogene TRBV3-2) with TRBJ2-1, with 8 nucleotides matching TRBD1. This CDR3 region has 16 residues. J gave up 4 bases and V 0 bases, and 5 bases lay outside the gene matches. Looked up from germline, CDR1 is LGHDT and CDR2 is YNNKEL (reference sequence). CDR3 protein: CASSQERTGLYNEQFF. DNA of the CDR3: TGTGCCAGCAGCCAAGAAAGGACAGGGCTTTACAATGAGCAGTTCTTC.

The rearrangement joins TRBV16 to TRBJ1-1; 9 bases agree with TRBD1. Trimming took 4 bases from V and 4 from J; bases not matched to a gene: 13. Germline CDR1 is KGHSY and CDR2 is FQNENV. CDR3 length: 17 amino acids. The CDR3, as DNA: TGTGCCAGCAGCCCACCGGGACAGGGTAGAAAGGGCACTGAAGCTTTCTTT. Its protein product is CASSPPGQGRKGTEAFF.

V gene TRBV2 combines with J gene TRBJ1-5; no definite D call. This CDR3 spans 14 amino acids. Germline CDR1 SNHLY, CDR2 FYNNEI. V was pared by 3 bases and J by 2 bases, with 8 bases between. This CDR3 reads CASSDMMGNQPQHF. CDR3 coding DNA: TGTGCCAGCAGTGATATGATGGGCAATCAGCCCCAGCATTTT.

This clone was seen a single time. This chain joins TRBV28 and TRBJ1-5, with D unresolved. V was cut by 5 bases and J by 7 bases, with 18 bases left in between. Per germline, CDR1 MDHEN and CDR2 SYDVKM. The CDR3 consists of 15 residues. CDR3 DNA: TGTGCCAGCAGTCCCCGGTTGGGGTCGGGGCAGCCCCAGCATTTT. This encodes CASSPRLGSGQPQHF.

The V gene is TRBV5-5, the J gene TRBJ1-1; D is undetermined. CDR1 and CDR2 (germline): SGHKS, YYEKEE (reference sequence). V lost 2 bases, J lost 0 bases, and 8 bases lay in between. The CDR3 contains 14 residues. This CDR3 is CASSFSGMNTEAFF. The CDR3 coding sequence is TGTGCCAGCAGCTTTTCCGGGATGAACACTGAAGCTTTCTTT.

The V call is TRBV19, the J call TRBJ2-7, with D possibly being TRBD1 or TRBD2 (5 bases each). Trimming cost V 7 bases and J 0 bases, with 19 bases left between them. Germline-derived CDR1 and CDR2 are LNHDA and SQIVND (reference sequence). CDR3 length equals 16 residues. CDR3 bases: TGTGCCAGTACCGAGCCCGGGGCGACCAGCTCCTACGAGCAGTACTTC. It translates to CASTEPGATSSYEQYF.

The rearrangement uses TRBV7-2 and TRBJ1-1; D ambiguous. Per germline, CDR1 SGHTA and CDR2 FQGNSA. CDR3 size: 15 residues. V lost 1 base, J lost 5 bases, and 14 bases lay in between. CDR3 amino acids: CASSLEAGWETEAFF. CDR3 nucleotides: TGTGCCAGCAGCTTAGAGGCGGGGTGGGAAACTGAAGCTTTCTTT. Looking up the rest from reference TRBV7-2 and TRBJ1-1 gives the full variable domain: GAGVSQSPSNKVTEKGKDVELRCDPISGHTALYWYRQSLGQGLEFLIYFQGNSAPDKSGLPSDRFSAERTGGSVSTLTIQRTQQEDSAVYLCASSLEAGWETEAFFGQGTRLTVV.

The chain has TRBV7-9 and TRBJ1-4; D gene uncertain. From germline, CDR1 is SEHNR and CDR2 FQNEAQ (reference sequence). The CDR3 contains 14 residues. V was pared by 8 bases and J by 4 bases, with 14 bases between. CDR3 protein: CASASSGGNEKLFF. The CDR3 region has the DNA TGTGCCAGCGCCTCGTCGGGAGGTAATGAAAAACTGTTTTTT.

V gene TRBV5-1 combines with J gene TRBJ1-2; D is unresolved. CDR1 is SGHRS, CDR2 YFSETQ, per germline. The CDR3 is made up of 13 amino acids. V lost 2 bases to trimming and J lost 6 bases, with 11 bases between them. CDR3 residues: CASSFSFGDGYTF. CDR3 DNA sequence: TGCGCCAGCAGCTTTTCTTTCGGAGATGGCTACACCTTC. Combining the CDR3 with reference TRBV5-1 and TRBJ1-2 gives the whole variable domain KAGVTQTPRYLIKTRGQQVTLSCSPISGHRSVSWYQQTPGQGLQFLFEYFSETQRNKGNFPGRFSGRQFSNSRSEMNVSTLELGDSALYLCASSFSFGDGYTFGSGTRLTVV.

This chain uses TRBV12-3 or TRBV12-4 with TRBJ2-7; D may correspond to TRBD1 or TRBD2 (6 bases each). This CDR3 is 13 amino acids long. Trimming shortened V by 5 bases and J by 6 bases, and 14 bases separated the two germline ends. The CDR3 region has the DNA TGTGCCAGCAGTCTCGAGGGGGGTAGCGAGCAGTACTTC. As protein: CASSLEGGSEQYF.

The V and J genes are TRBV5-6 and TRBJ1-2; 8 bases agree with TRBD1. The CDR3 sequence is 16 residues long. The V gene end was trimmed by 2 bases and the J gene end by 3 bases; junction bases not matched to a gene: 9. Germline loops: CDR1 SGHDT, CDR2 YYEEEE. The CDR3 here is CASSFLGTGEDYGYTF. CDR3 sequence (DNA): TGTGCCAGCAGCTTCCTCGGGACAGGAGAGGACTATGGCTACACCTTC.